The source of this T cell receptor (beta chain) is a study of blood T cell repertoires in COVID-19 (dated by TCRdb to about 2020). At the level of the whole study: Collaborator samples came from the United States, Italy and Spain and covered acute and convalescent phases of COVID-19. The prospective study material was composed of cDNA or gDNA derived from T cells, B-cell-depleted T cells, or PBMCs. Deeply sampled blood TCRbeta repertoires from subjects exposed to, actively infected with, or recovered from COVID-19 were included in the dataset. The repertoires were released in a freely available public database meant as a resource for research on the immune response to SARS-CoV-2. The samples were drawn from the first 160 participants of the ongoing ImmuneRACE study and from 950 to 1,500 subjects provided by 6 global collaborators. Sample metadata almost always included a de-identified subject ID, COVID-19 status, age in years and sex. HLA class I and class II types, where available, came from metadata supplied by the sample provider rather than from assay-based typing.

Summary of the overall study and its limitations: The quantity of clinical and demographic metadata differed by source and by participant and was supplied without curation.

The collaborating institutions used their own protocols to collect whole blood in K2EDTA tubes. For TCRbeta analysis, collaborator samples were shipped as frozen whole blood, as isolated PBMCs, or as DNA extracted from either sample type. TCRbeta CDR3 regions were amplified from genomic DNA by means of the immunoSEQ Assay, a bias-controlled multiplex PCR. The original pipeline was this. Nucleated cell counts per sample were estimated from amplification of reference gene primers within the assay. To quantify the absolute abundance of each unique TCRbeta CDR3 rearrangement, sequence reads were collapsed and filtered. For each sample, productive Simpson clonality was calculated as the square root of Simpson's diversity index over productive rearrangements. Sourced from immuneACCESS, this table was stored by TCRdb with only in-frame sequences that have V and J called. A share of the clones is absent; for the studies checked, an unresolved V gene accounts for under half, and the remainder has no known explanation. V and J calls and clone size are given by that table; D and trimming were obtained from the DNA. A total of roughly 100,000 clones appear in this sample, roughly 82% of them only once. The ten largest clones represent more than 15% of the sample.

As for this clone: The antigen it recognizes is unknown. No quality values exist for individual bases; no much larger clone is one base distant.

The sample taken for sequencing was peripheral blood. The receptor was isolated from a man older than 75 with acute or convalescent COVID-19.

The CDR3 loop reads CASSQVDGRDTIYF. In nucleotides, the sequence is TGTGCCAGCAGCCAAGTCGACGGGAGGGACACCATATATTTT. Here the chain combines TRBV3-1 (or the pseudogene TRBV3-2) and TRBJ1-3, with the D segment identity uncertain. The germline V gene (reference sequence) gives CDR1 as LGHDT and CDR2 as YNNKEL. From its cysteine to its phenylalanine, the CDR3 spans 14 amino acids. Of the read, only the CDR3 DNA is kept; its 42 bases are in frame from base 1. Trimming takes 1 base from V and 8 bases from J, and the germline ends sit 12 bases apart.